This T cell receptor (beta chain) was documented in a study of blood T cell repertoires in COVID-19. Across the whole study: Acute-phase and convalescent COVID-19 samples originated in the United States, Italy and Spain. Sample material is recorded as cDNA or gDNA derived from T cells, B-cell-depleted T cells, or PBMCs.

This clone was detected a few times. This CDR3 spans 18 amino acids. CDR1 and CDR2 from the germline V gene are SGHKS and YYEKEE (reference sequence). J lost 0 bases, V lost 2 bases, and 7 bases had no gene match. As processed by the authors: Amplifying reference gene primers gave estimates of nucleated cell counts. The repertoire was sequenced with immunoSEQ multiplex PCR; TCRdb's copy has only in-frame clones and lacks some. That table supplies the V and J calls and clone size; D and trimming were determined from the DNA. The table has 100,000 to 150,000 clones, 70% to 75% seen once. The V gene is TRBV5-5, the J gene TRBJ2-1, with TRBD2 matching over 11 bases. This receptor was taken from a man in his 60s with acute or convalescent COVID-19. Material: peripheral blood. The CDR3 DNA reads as TGTGCCAGCAGCTTAACCCTAGCGGGGGGAACCTCCTACAATGAGCAGTTCTTC. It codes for CASSLTLAGGTSYNEQFF.